The rows below give T cell receptor beta chains drawn from one sample of a study of T cells in Graves' hyperthyroidism and ophthalmopathy. Each CDR3 protein is one row after TCRdb ran MiXCR on the multiplex PCR reads. Of roughly 420,000 distinct CDR3 sequences in the sample, around 14% were seen once. Sequenced input: blood. These receptor sequences come from a woman between 18 and 29 years old with Graves' hyperthyroidism. Both conserved end residues are part of each CDR3. A D gene is named only where the DNA matches it firmly. Clone size is stated in some rows and not others, as once, few, many or a class when expanded.

>many|TRBJ1-5|-|14|TRBV12-3/TRBV12-4
CASSFRGRNQPQHF
TGTGCCAGCAGTTTTAGGGGAAGAAATCAGCCCCAGCATTTT
>few|TRBJ1-2|TRBD1|16|TRBV11-2
CASSRSGTAESYGYTF
TGTGCCAGCAGCCGATCTGGGACAGCTGAAAGCTATGGCTACACCTTC
>-|TRBJ1-1|TRBD1|16|TRBV3-1
CASRPRDRGLGTEAFF
TGTGCCAGCAGACCCCGGGACAGGGGGCTGGGCACTGAAGCTTTCTTT
>-|TRBJ1-1|-|12|TRBV20-1
CSAPRSGSEAFF
TGCAGTGCCCCTAGGAGCGGCTCTGAAGCTTTCTTT
>-|TRBJ2-1|-|16|TRBV7-9
CASTGDGLARRNEQFF
TGTGCCAGCACCGGTGACGGGCTAGCGAGGCGCAATGAGCAGTTCTTC
>many|TRBJ2-1|TRBD1|16|TRBV7-9
CASRMGQESSYNEQFF
TGTGCCAGCAGGATGGGACAGGAGAGCTCCTACAATGAGCAGTTCTTC
>many|TRBJ1-1|-|14|TRBV28
CASSSRGGYTEAFF
TGTGCCAGCAGTTCACGAGGGGGTTATACTGAAGCTTTCTTT
>many|TRBJ2-7|-|13|TRBV28
CASRENREYEQYF
TGTGCCAGCAGGGAAAACAGGGAATACGAGCAGTACTTC
>-|TRBJ1-2|TRBD1|12|TRBV29-1
CSDGTANYGYTF
TGCAGCGACGGGACAGCCAACTATGGCTACACCTTC
>once|TRBJ2-7|TRBD1|14|TRBV7-2
CASSRTGDSYEQYF
TGTGCCAGCAGCCGGACAGGAGATTCCTACGAGCAGTACTTC
>many|TRBJ2-1|TRBD2|16|TRBV20-1
CSARVPGTSGGNEQFF
TGCAGTGCTAGAGTTCCCGGGACTAGCGGGGGCAATGAGCAGTTCTTC
>-|TRBJ1-2|TRBD1|16|TRBV12-3/TRBV12-4
CASSFLGTGINYGYTF
TGTGCCAGCAGTTTCTTGGGGACAGGAATTAACTATGGCTACACCTTC
>-|TRBJ1-3|TRBD1|16|TRBV28
CASRRTGARSGNTIYF
TGTGCCAGCCGAAGGACAGGGGCCCGCTCTGGAAACACCATATATTTT
>once|TRBJ2-2|-|13|TRBV24-1
CATSPQVTGELFF
TGTGCCACCAGTCCACAGGTCACCGGGGAGCTGTTTTTT
>few|TRBJ2-5|-|14|TRBV20-1
CSARSQGIRETQYF
TGCAGTGCTAGGAGCCAGGGGATACGAGAGACCCAGTACTTC
>many|TRBJ2-5|-|13|TRBV20-1
CSAGAGQLETQYF
TGCAGTGCCGGGGCGGGGCAGCTGGAGACCCAGTACTTC
>many|TRBJ1-1|-|14|TRBV9
CASSAGHMNTEAFF
TGTGCCAGCAGCGCGGGACACATGAACACTGAAGCTTTCTTT
>-|TRBJ1-4|TRBD1|15|TRBV6-1
CASRTTGGAGEKLFF
TGTGCCAGCAGAACCACAGGGGGCGCCGGTGAAAAACTGTTTTTT